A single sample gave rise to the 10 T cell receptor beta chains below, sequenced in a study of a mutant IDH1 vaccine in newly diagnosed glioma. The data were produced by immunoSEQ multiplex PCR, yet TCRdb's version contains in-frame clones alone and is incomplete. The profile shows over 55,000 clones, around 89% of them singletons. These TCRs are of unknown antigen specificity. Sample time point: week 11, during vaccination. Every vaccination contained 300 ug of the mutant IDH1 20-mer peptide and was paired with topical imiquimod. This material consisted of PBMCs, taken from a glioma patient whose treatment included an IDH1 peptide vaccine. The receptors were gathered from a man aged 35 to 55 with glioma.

The CDR3 DNA reads TGTGCTAAAAATAAGGGTTCCAACTATGGCTACACCTTC. The encoded protein is CAKNKGSNYGYTF. The chain links TRBV28 to TRBJ1-2; the D is unclear. The CDR3 is made up of 13 amino acids. Germline CDR1 reads MDHEN; CDR2 reads SYDVKM.

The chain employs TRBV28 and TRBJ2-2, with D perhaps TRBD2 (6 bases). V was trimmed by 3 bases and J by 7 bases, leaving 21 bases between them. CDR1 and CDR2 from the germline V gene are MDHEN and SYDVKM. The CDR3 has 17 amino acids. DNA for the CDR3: TGTGCCAGCAGTTTTCCCCTTGGACGGGGGAATGTCGGGGAGCTGTTTTTT. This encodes CASSFPLGRGNVGELFF.

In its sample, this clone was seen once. In DNA form, the CDR3 reads TGCGCCAGCAGCTTGGCCAGACCGAGCACCGGGGAGCTGTTTTTT. Protein sequence: CASSLARPSTGELFF. The chain links TRBV5-1 to TRBJ2-2; no definite D call. The germline V gene encodes CDR1 SGHRS and CDR2 YFSETQ. This CDR3 has 15 amino acids. V was pared by 0 bases and J by 4 bases, with 10 bases between.

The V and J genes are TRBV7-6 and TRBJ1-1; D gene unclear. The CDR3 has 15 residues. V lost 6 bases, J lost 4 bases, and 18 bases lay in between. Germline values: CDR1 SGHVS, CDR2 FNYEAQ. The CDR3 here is CASSLRTAWRTEAFF. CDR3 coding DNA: TGTGCCAGCAGTTTGAGGACTGCCTGGCGCACTGAAGCTTTCTTT.

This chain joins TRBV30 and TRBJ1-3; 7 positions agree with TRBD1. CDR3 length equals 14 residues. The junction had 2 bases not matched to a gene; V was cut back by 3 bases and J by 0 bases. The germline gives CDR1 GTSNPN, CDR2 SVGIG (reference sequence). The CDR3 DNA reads TGTGCCTGGAGCACAGGGGTCTCTGGAAACACCATATATTTT. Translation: CAWSTGVSGNTIYF.

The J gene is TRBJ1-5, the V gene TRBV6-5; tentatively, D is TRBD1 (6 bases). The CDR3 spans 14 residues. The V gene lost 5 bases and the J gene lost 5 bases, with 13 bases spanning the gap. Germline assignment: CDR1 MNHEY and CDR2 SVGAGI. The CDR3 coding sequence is TGTGCCAGCAGTCGTTGGGGGCCGGATCAGCCCCAGCATTTT. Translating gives CASSRWGPDQPQHF.

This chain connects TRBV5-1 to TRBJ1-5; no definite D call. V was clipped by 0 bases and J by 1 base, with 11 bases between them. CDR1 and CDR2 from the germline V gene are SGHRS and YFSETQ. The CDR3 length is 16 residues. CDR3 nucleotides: TGCGCCAGCAGCTTGGGGGGTAGGGAGAGCAATCAGCCCCAGCATTTT. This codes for CASSLGGRESNQPQHF.

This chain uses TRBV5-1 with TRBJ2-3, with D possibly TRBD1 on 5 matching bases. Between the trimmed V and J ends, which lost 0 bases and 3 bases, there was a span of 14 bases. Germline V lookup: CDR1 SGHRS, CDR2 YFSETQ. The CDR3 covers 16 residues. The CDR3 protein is CASSLDGATATDTQYF. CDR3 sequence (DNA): TGCGCCAGCAGCTTGGATGGGGCTACGGCTACAGATACGCAGTATTTT.

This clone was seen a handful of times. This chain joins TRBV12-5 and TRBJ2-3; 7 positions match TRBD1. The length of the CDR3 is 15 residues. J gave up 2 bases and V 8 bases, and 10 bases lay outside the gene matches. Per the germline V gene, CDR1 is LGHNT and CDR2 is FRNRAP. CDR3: CASSGDRVLTDTQYF. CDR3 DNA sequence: TGTGCTAGTTCTGGCGACAGGGTCCTCACAGATACGCAGTATTTT.

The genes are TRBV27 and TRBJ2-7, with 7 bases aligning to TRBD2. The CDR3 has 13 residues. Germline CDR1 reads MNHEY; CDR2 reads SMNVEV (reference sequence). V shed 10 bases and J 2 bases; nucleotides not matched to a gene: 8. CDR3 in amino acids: CATRGGSTYEQYF. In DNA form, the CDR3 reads TGTGCCACCCGGGGAGGGTCGACCTACGAGCAGTACTTC.